Reported below is one TCR beta chain. The target antigen is unknown. A much more abundant neighbour one base away suggests this may be a read error. This specimen comes from a study of blood T cells in healthy people across ages. A second roughly 6 to 12 cycle PCR used barcoded and J-beta primers. TCRdb re-derived calls from the 5' RACE reads in MiXCR, one entry per CDR3 protein. The profile covers roughly 900,000 distinct CDR3 sequences, with more than 25% appearing a single time and about 18% taken by the ten largest. Study observations and caveats: PBMC samples, being unsorted, prevented any conclusive comparison of naive and antigen-experienced cells.

The length of the CDR3 is 16 residues. CDR1 is MGHDK, CDR2 SYGVNS, per germline. The sample taken for sequencing was blood. The source is a woman of 80 years or more in good health. The rearrangement joins TRBV25-1 to TRBJ2-3; possibly TRBD1 for D (5 bases). The CDR3 DNA reads as TGTGCCAGCAGTGATCGGAAGTTACCAGACACAGGTACGCAGTATTTT. It codes for CASSDRKLPDTGTQYF.